One sample yielded the 16 T cell receptor beta chains listed below, sequenced in a study of T cells in Graves' hyperthyroidism and ophthalmopathy. TCR beta CDR3 regions were amplified from RNA. In the first-round RT-PCR of the TCR CDR3, the HTBI primer set was used. TCRdb itself ran the multiplex PCR reads through MiXCR, one entry per CDR3 protein. The sample carries some 440,000 distinct CDR3 sequences, approximately 14% recorded once. The sequenced sample consisted of blood. The receptors originated from a woman younger than 35 with Graves' hyperthyroidism.

This clonotype was detected many times. V gene TRBV6-1 combines with J gene TRBJ1-5; no reliable D call. CDR3 length: 12 residues. V was shortened by 5 bases and J by 5 bases, with 7 bases between the two germline ends. Germline CDR1 is MNHNS and CDR2 is SASEGT. In nucleotides, the CDR3 is TGTGCCAGCAGTTCAAGCGATCAGCCCCAGCATTTT. It encodes CASSSSDQPQHF.

This clonotype occurred many times. The chain joins TRBV7-9 to TRBJ2-5; TRBD1 agrees at 11 bases. Germline CDR1 and CDR2: SEHNR and FQNEAQ (reference sequence). This CDR3 has 12 amino acids. V was pared by 11 bases and J by 5 bases, with 4 bases of the junction left unmatched. The CDR3 protein is CAEGQGDETQYF. Here the CDR3 DNA reads TGTGCCGAGGGACAGGGGGATGAGACCCAGTACTTC.

Only a few counts were recorded for this clonotype. This chain joins TRBV29-1 and TRBJ1-1; D remains unclear. The germline CDR1 and CDR2 sequences are SQVTM and ANQGSEA. CDR3 length equals 12 residues. V dropped 2 bases and J dropped 0 bases, with 4 bases sitting between them. CDR3 in amino acids: CSVEPLNTEAFF. CDR3 DNA sequence: TGCAGCGTTGAACCGCTGAACACTGAAGCTTTCTTT.

This clonotype was recorded at least ten times. The chain recombines TRBV7-6 with TRBJ2-1, with 8 bases fitting TRBD1. The CDR3 is made up of 16 amino acids. The trim removed 0 bases at V and 8 bases at J, leaving 9 bases unmatched. The germline gives CDR1 SGHVS, CDR2 FNYEAQ. CDR3 residues: CASSLALSGGIYEQFF. CDR3 DNA sequence: TGTGCCAGCAGCTTAGCGCTATCAGGGGGCATATATGAGCAGTTCTTC.

V and J are TRBV10-3 and TRBJ2-5; 12 bases map to TRBD1. V dropped 3 bases and J dropped 4; count of bases not matched to a gene: 6. Germline V gene data show CDR1 as ENHRY and CDR2 as SYGVKD. This CDR3 contains 16 residues. As DNA, the CDR3 is TGTGCCATCAGTGACCCGGGACAGGGGGCTGGAGAGACCCAGTACTTC. It is translated as CAISDPGQGAGETQYF.

This clonotype was seen at least ten times. V usage is TRBV6-1 and J usage is TRBJ1-1; D ambiguous. The germline V gene has CDR1 MNHNS and CDR2 SASEGT. There are 14 residues in the CDR3. V was shortened by 2 bases and J by 1 base, with 8 bases between the two germline ends. In nucleotides, the CDR3 is TGTGCCAGCAGTGAATGGCTACCGAACACTGAAGCTTTCTTT. Translating it yields CASSEWLPNTEAFF.

This clonotype was counted many times. V is TRBV10-1 and J is TRBJ2-1; a weak D match, TRBD2 (6 bases). Trimming took off 0 bases at V and 10 bases at J, with 16 bases between the two ends. The CDR3 is made up of 15 amino acids. Germline CDR1 WNHNN, CDR2 SYGVQD (reference sequence). The CDR3 nucleotides read TGCGCCAGCAGTGAGTCGGGACCCAGAGGAGGGGAGCAGTTCTTC. Protein: CASSESGPRGGEQFF.

In the case of this clonotype: The junction departs from the called germline gene at one end, perhaps through a read error. The rearrangement joins TRBV3-1 to TRBJ2-7, with 11 bases identical to TRBD1. The CDR3 has 15 amino acids. Germline CDR1 is LGHDT and CDR2 is YNNKEL (reference sequence). The CDR3 DNA reads TGCGCCAGCAGCCTTCCGGGACAGGGGGTCTGCGAGCAGTACTTC. Amino acid sequence: CASSLPGQGVCEQYF.

This clonotype appeared a few times. The chain is built from TRBV19 and TRBJ2-5; 9 positions agree with TRBD2. CDR1 LNHDA and CDR2 SQIVND come from the germline V gene (reference sequence). The junction had 5 bases not matched to a gene; V was cut back by 1 base and J by 5 bases. This CDR3 has 15 amino acids. CDR3 nucleotides: TGTGCCAGTAGTATAGGCGGGAGGGCCTTCGAGACCCAGTACTTC. This codes for CASSIGGRAFETQYF.

This clonotype occurred a few times. This chain joins TRBV7-6 and TRBJ2-7, with D perhaps TRBD1 or TRBD2 (5 bases each). Trimming took 7 bases from V and 6 from J, leaving 13 bases between them. Germline V gene data show CDR1 as SGHVS and CDR2 as FNYEAQ. The CDR3 spans 12 residues. The CDR3 nucleotides are TGTGCCAGCACCCCGGGAAGGGGCGAGCAGTACTTC. It codes for CASTPGRGEQYF.

This clonotype was observed at least ten times. The chain combines TRBV28 with TRBJ2-3; D might be TRBD2 (6 bases). The CDR3 is made up of 16 amino acids. Trimming took off 11 bases at V and 2 bases at J, with 23 bases between the two ends. CDR1 is MDHEN, CDR2 SYDVKM, per germline. The CDR3 DNA is TGTGCCGCGGGACCACTCAGCTGGTCCCTCACAGATACGCAGTATTTT. It yields the protein CAAGPLSWSLTDTQYF.

The CDR3 loop is CASSLEGVGDLAKNIQYF. The CDR3 bases are TGTGCCAGCAGCTTGGAAGGGGTCGGAGACCTAGCCAAAAACATTCAGTACTTC. The chain recombines TRBV5-5 with TRBJ2-4, with D possibly TRBD1 on 5 matching bases. Germline V gene data show CDR1 as SGHKS and CDR2 as YYEKEE (reference sequence). Trimming cost V 0 bases and J 0 bases, with 16 bases left between them. The CDR3 has 18 residues.

The table lists this clonotype with many counts. V is TRBV5-1 and J is TRBJ2-2, with 8 bases lining up with TRBD2. Germline V gives CDR1 SGHRS, CDR2 YFSETQ. V was pared by 0 bases and J by 4 bases, with 8 bases of the junction left unmatched. This CDR3 region has 17 residues. This CDR3 is CASSLGALAGLTGELFF. The CDR3 DNA reads TGCGCCAGCAGCTTGGGAGCCCTAGCGGGTCTCACCGGGGAGCTGTTTTTT.

The rearrangement uses TRBV19 and TRBJ2-1; D call uncertain. The V end was cut by 7 bases, the J end by 4 bases, with 17 bases between. The CDR3 runs to 15 residues. Germline loops: CDR1 LNHDA, CDR2 SQIVND (reference sequence). Written as DNA, the CDR3 is TGTGCCAGTACCACCGTGTACGGGCATTACAATGAGCAGTTCTTC. It translates to CASTTVYGHYNEQFF. Variable domain in full (rest from reference TRBV19 and TRBJ2-1): DGGITQSPKYLFRKEGQNVTLSCEQNLNHDAMYWYRQDPGQGLRLIYYSQIVNDFQKGDIAEGYSVSREKKESFPLTVTSAQKNPTAFYLCASTTVYGHYNEQFFGPGTRLTVL.

This clonotype was counted many times. V is TRBV20-1 and J is TRBJ2-5; either TRBD1 or TRBD2 may supply D (6 bases each). This CDR3 contains 13 residues. CDR1 and CDR2 (germline): DFQATT, SNEGSKA (reference sequence). Trimming removed 7 bases at V and 5 bases at J, with 17 bases between. The CDR3 loop is CSGGRDGAETQYF. CDR3 nucleotides: TGCAGTGGGGGGCGGGATGGTGCGGAGACCCAGTACTTC.

This clonotype was counted at least ten times. The CDR3 region is CASSPFTRNTEAFF. For the CDR3, the DNA is TGTGCCAGCAGTCCATTCACCCGGAACACTGAAGCTTTCTTT. This chain links TRBV12-3 or TRBV12-4 with TRBJ1-1; no clear D. V gave up 5 bases and J gave up 1 base, with 11 bases separating them. This CDR3 has 14 residues.